These 8 T cell receptor beta chains share one sample of origin, sequenced in a study of cytomegalovirus exposure and HLA in healthy donors. Primers included in the PCR were 60 Vbeta and 13 Jbeta primers. This table comes from immunoSEQ multiplex PCR, and its TCRdb copy is limited to in-frame clones, with some not included. The top ten clones hold 3% of a sample with more than 140,000 clones, about 64% of them seen once. Source material: PBMCs. The receptors were sampled from a woman in her twenties or thirties in good health and CMV-seropositive.

Only a few counts were recorded for this clone. CDR3 protein: CASSLQAGGPGETQYF. DNA of the CDR3: TGTGCCAGCAGCTTACAAGCGGGAGGTCCTGGAGAGACCCAGTACTTC. The chain is built from TRBV7-6 and TRBJ2-5; 9 positions agree with TRBD2. CDR3 length equals 16 residues. Germline assignment: CDR1 SGHVS and CDR2 FNYEAQ. V was pared by 2 bases and J by 4 bases, with 8 bases of the junction left unmatched.

This clone has a handful of counts. V is TRBV7-2 and J is TRBJ1-6, with 10 positions matching TRBD1. J lost 10 bases, V lost 5 bases, and 11 bases had no gene match. Germline V gives CDR1 SGHTA, CDR2 FQGNSA. The CDR3 covers 16 residues. The CDR3 here is CASSRRTGGNGSPLHF. Written as DNA, the CDR3 is TGTGCCAGCAGCAGACGGACAGGGGGGAATGGCTCACCCCTCCACTTT.

The chain joins TRBV7-3 to TRBJ2-1; the D gene is possibly TRBD2 (6 bases). V dropped 3 bases and J dropped 3 bases, with 9 bases sitting between them. The CDR3 has 14 amino acids. Germline lookup yields CDR1 SGHTA and CDR2 FQGTGA. CDR3 DNA sequence: TGTGCCAGCAGCTTCGGCGGGGACTACAATGAGCAGTTCTTC. Its translation is CASSFGGDYNEQFF.

V usage is TRBV2 and J usage is TRBJ2-7; 7 bases are shared with TRBD1. V was pared by 7 bases and J by 0 bases, with 6 bases of the junction left unmatched. In germline, CDR1 is SNHLY, CDR2 FYNNEI. This CDR3 is 14 amino acids long. CDR3 amino acids: CASTLGTASYEQYF. The CDR3 DNA sequence: TGTGCCAGCACCCTAGGGACAGCCTCCTACGAGCAGTACTTC.

The gene calls are TRBV5-6 and TRBJ2-5; 10 bases line up with TRBD1. With the DNA end fitting TRBJ2-7 better, the J assignment may be wrong. CDR1 is SGHDT, CDR2 YYEEEE, per germline. The CDR3 length is 13 residues. The CDR3 region is CASSRDRGYEQYF. CDR3 sequence (DNA): TGTGCCAGCAGCCGGGACAGGGGTTACGAGCAGTACTTC.

This sequence joins TRBV2 and TRBJ1-4; unclear D gene. V dropped 8 bases and J dropped 0 bases, with 16 bases sitting between them. Germline V lookup: CDR1 SNHLY, CDR2 FYNNEI. The CDR3 spans 16 residues. The DNA for the CDR3 is TGTGCCAGCTTCTCTCGGAGACTCGCAACTAATGAAAAACTGTTTTTT. It encodes CASFSRRLATNEKLFF.

The rearrangement joins TRBV5-6 to TRBJ2-3, with D perhaps matching TRBD2 (5 bases). The germline CDR1 and CDR2 sequences are SGHDT and YYEEEE. This CDR3 has 12 residues. Trimming removed 4 bases at V and 6 bases at J, with 9 bases between. CDR3 bases: TGTGCCAGCAGCAGAGGGTCCGATACGCAGTATTTT. It encodes CASSRGSDTQYF.

This clone was counted only a few times. The chain employs TRBV5-1 and TRBJ2-5; maybe TRBD2 (6 bases). The CDR3 extends over 14 amino acids. Germline-derived CDR1 and CDR2 are SGHRS and YFSETQ. V lost 4 bases, J lost 0 bases, and 10 bases lay in between. CDR3 coding DNA: TGCGCCAGCAGCGGCGGGGACTACCAAGAGACCCAGTACTTC. As protein: CASSGGDYQETQYF.